This TCR beta chain was documented in a study of blood T cell repertoires in COVID-19 (dated by TCRdb to the early 2020s). Background on the whole study: Samples covering the acute and convalescent phases of COVID-19 were provided by collaborators in the United States, Italy and Spain. The material from the prospective study consisted of cDNA or gDNA derived from T cells, B-cell-depleted T cells, or PBMCs. The dataset comprised deeply sampled blood TCRbeta repertoires from subjects exposed to, actively infected with, or recovered from COVID-19. The repertoires were released in a freely available public database intended as a resource for research on the immune response to SARS-CoV-2. The samples were drawn from two sources: the first 160 participants of the ongoing ImmuneRACE study, and 1,254 subjects contributed by 6 global collaborators. Nearly every sample came with metadata listing a de-identified subject ID, COVID-19 status, age in years and sex. Where available, HLA class I and class II types were obtained from metadata supplied by the sample provider rather than from assay-based typing. The study at large found these results: Clinical and demographic metadata were provided uncurated, with the amount varying by source and participant.

The CDR3 measures 13 amino acids from cysteine to phenylalanine. Just the 39-base CDR3 DNA is kept, in frame starting at base 1. According to the germline V gene (reference sequence), CDR1 reads LNHDA and CDR2 reads SQIVND. TCRbeta CDR3 regions were amplified from genomic DNA by means of the immunoSEQ Assay, a bias-controlled multiplex PCR. As for how the authors treated the data: The number of nucleated cells in each sample was estimated from the amplification of reference gene primers within the assay. To quantify the absolute abundance of each unique TCRbeta CDR3 rearrangement, sequence reads were collapsed and filtered. Productive Simpson clonality was computed per sample as the square root of Simpson's diversity index over productive rearrangements. TCRdb took over this immuneACCESS table, retaining in-frame rearrangements with V and J assigned. Such tables are incomplete; in checked studies, under half of the missing clones stem from an unresolved V gene, and the remainder is unexplained. V and J calls and clone size are those listed in that table; D and trimming were worked out from the DNA. The sample includes 200,000 to 250,000 clones, with about 80% observed a single time. The ten largest clonotypes hold about 2% of the sample.

Turning to this clone: Its recognized antigen is unknown. An end of the junction does not agree with germline; a read error may underlie this. Within the sample, other DNA sequences also encode this same CDR3.

Collaborating institutions collected whole blood in K2EDTA tubes following their own protocols. Collaborator samples were shipped for TCRbeta analysis as frozen whole blood, isolated PBMCs, or DNA extracted from either sample type. This TCR was sampled from a woman older than 75 with acute or convalescent COVID-19. The chain is encoded by TRBV19 joined to TRBJ1-1; the D gene assignment is ambiguous. The specimen was peripheral blood. The DNA sequence is given as TGTGCCAGTAGTATAGATAGGGAGACTGAAGCCTTCTTT. It codes for CASSIDRETEAFF.